This T cell receptor (beta chain) was obtained from a study of PD-L1 blockade in urothelial cancer. With regard to this clone: Antigen specificity is unknown.

CDR1 and CDR2 (germline): MDHEN, SYDVKM. This CDR3 spans 14 amino acids. Trimming took 6 bases from V and 3 from J, leaving 14 bases between them. Whole-study results and caveats: Blood TCR clonality below the median before treatment was a predictor of better survival.

The table came from immunoSEQ multiplex PCR; TCRdb's copy has only in-frame clones and leaves some out. In the table there are some 45,000 clones, about nine tenths of which are singletons. This receptor was obtained from a man older than 75 with urothelial cancer. The material was PBMCs, obtained around atezolizumab (anti-PD-L1) treatment. The gene calls are TRBV28 and TRBJ1-2, with D possibly TRBD1 on 5 matching bases. The CDR3 DNA reads as TGTGCCAGCAGCCCTGACAGAATTCACTATGGCTACACCTTC. Translating it yields CASSPDRIHYGYTF.